These T cell receptor beta chains were read from a single sample in a study of blood T cell repertoires in COVID-19. The table came from immunoSEQ multiplex PCR; TCRdb's copy has only in-frame clones and leaves some out. The repertoire consists of 300,000 to 400,000 clones, with about 87% occurring once and the leading ten covering more than 5%. The sequenced sample consisted of peripheral blood. Every receptor here comes from a woman aged 45-65 years with COVID-19, enrolled during active disease. Each CDR3 is given with its conserved first and last residue. A D gene is named only where the DNA matches it firmly. Some rows have no size entry. The others give once, few or many, or a class for an expanded clone.

V gene	D gene	J gene	clone size	CDR3 protein	CDR3 DNA
TRBV3-1/TRBV3-2	-	TRBJ2-7	few	CASSQGGLTYEQYF	TGTGCCAGCAGCCAAGGGGGGCTTACCTACGAGCAGTACTTC
TRBV5-4	-	TRBJ2-3	once	CASSRGGKSTDTQYF	TGTGCCAGCAGCCGGGGCGGGAAGAGCACAGATACGCAGTATTTT
TRBV4-2	TRBD2	TRBJ2-7	-	CASSQDLAGVYEQYF	TGTGCCAGCAGCCAAGACCTAGCGGGAGTGTACGAGCAGTACTTC
TRBV7-2	-	TRBJ1-2	-	CASSLGQTYGYTF	TGTGCCAGCAGCTTAGGGCAGACTTATGGCTACACCTTC
TRBV18	-	TRBJ2-3	few	CASSPGELGADTQYF	TGTGCCAGCTCACCGGGAGAGCTGGGCGCAGATACGCAGTATTTT
TRBV29-1	TRBD2	TRBJ2-1	once	CSGSTSGSNNEQFF	TGCAGCGGCTCTACTAGCGGGTCTAACAATGAGCAGTTCTTC
TRBV11-2	TRBD1	TRBJ1-1	-	CASSSERQGGGSVAFF	TGTGCCAGCAGCTCGGAAAGACAGGGGGGCGGTTCTGTAGCTTTCTTT
TRBV7-9	TRBD1	TRBJ1-1	-	CAERALQGGTEAFF	TGTGCCGAACGAGCTTTACAGGGGGGCACTGAAGCTTTCTTT
TRBV3-1/TRBV3-2	-	TRBJ1-2	-	CASSQQTNYGYTF	TGTGCCAGCAGCCAACAGACTAACTATGGCTACACCTTC
TRBV5-5	-	TRBJ2-1	-	CASSPTGMGLVGEQFF	TGTGCCAGCAGCCCCACGGGGATGGGGTTAGTAGGTGAGCAGTTCTTC
TRBV3-1/TRBV3-2	TRBD2	TRBJ2-7	-	CASRRAGAEQYF	TGTGCCAGCAGACGAGCGGGAGCCGAGCAGTACTTC
TRBV27	TRBD1	TRBJ2-7	-	CASSLTGQAYEQYF	TGTGCCAGCAGTTTAACGGGACAGGCCTACGAGCAGTACTTC
TRBV24-1	-	TRBJ2-3	once	CATSAQGWSTDTQYF	TGTGCCACCAGTGCTCAGGGGTGGAGCACAGATACGCAGTATTTT
TRBV6-5	-	TRBJ1-1	-	CASNTGQLNTEAFF	TGTGCCAGCAATACCGGACAGCTCAACACTGAAGCTTTCTTT
TRBV5-1	-	TRBJ2-7	-	CASSLDRESYEQYF	TGCGCCAGCAGCTTGGACAGGGAATCCTACGAGCAGTACTTC
TRBV27	-	TRBJ2-7	-	CASSPSDVWGRDYEQYF	TGTGCCAGCAGCCCGTCGGATGTCTGGGGCAGGGACTACGAGCAGTACTTC
TRBV28	-	TRBJ1-1	-	CASTTETGVNTEAFF	TGTGCCAGCACCACGGAGACAGGAGTGAACACTGAAGCTTTCTTT
TRBV18	TRBD1	TRBJ2-5	-	CASSPTGQGRKETQYF	TGTGCCAGCTCACCAACGGGACAGGGCCGAAAAGAGACCCAGTACTTC
TRBV11-2	-	TRBJ2-1	-	CASSFARQNEQFF	TGTGCCAGCAGCTTTGCCAGACAGAATGAGCAGTTCTTC
TRBV19	-	TRBJ1-2	-	CASSTPNRQALRF	TGTGCCAGTAGTACCCCCAACCGACAGGCCCTCCGGTTC
TRBV7-2	TRBD1	TRBJ1-3	-	CASSSDRGPGNTIYF	TGTGCCAGCAGTTCGGACAGGGGGCCTGGAAACACCATATATTTT
TRBV27	-	TRBJ1-2	-	CASSQLMTGYGYTF	TGTGCCAGCAGCCAACTAATGACCGGCTATGGCTACACCTTC
TRBV29-1	TRBD1	TRBJ2-2	-	CSAGTGETGELFF	TGCAGCGCCGGGACAGGGGAGACCGGGGAGCTGTTTTTT
TRBV12-3/TRBV12-4	TRBD1	TRBJ1-1	-	CASSGQGTEAFF	TGTGCCAGCAGTGGACAGGGCACTGAAGCTTTCTTT
TRBV4-2	-	TRBJ2-7	-	CASSPRGRSYEQYF	TGTGCCAGCAGCCCCCGGGGTCGATCCTACGAGCAGTACTTC
TRBV6-6	TRBD1	TRBJ1-2	-	CASSPGGRGYTF	TGTGCCAGCAGCCCAGGGGGACGGGGCTACACCTTC
TRBV27	-	TRBJ1-1	-	CASSFVGGRTEAFF	TGTGCCAGCAGTTTCGTGGGAGGCCGTACTGAAGCTTTCTTT
TRBV25-1	TRBD1	TRBJ1-2	-	CASSGSGTGGDYTF	TGTGCCAGCAGTGGCTCCGGGACAGGGGGTGACTACACCTTC
TRBV19	TRBD2	TRBJ2-2	-	CASTRTSGRTGELFF	TGTGCCAGTACCCGGACTAGCGGGCGGACCGGGGAGCTGTTTTTT
TRBV7-9	TRBD2	TRBJ2-3	-	CASSLVRLAGGHTTDTQYF	TGTGCCAGCAGCTTAGTAAGACTAGCGGGAGGCCATACCACAGATACGCAGTATTTT
TRBV19	-	TRBJ1-3	-	CASSTWTAYGNTIYF	TGTGCCAGTAGTACCTGGACAGCGTACGGAAACACCATATATTTT
TRBV9	TRBD1	TRBJ1-4	-	CASSVAGGFNEKLFF	TGTGCCAGCAGCGTGGCAGGGGGTTTCAATGAAAAACTGTTTTTT
TRBV19	TRBD2	TRBJ2-7	-	CASSIGLAEKQYF	TGTGCCAGTAGTATCGGACTAGCGGAGAAGCAGTACTTC
TRBV7-9	-	TRBJ2-6	-	CATGTSNSGANVLTF	TGTGCGACAGGGACTTCAAACTCTGGGGCCAACGTCCTGACTTTC
TRBV2	TRBD1	TRBJ2-7	-	CASYRDRGLYEQYF	TGTGCCAGCTACCGGGACAGGGGGCTATACGAGCAGTACTTC
TRBV18	-	TRBJ1-1	-	CASSDQGVGNTEAFF	TGTGCCAGCTCAGACCAGGGTGTCGGGAACACTGAAGCTTTCTTT
TRBV27	TRBD2	TRBJ2-7	-	CASSRGSSGRNEQYF	TGTGCCAGCAGTCGGGGCTCTAGCGGGAGAAACGAGCAGTACTTC
TRBV5-6	-	TRBJ1-5	-	CASSLGGLGNQPQHF	TGTGCCAGCAGCCTCGGGGGGCTTGGCAATCAGCCCCAGCATTTT
TRBV4-3	TRBD2	TRBJ2-5	-	CASSPRKTSGMYQETQYF	TGCGCCAGCAGCCCCCGCAAGACTAGCGGGATGTACCAAGAGACCCAGTACTTC
TRBV7-2	-	TRBJ2-7	once	CASSLASSYEQYF	TGTGCCAGCAGCTTAGCTAGCTCCTACGAGCAGTACTTC
TRBV18	TRBD1	TRBJ2-2	-	CASSWDSANTGELFF	TGTGCCAGCTCGTGGGACAGCGCGAACACCGGGGAGCTGTTTTTT
TRBV24-1	-	TRBJ1-6	-	CATSGGTGTYNSPLHF	TGTGCCACCAGTGGCGGAACCGGGACTTATAATTCACCCCTCCACTTT
TRBV27	-	TRBJ1-1	-	CASSPRANPRSNSEAFF	TGTGCCAGCAGTCCTAGAGCGAACCCGAGGTCTAACTCTGAAGCTTTCTTT
TRBV19	TRBD1	TRBJ1-5	-	CASSIGTGGNQPQHF	TGTGCCAGTAGTATAGGGACAGGGGGCAATCAGCCCCAGCATTTT
TRBV4-2	TRBD2	TRBJ2-7	-	CASSQGDGRAEEQYF	TGTGCCAGCAGCCAAGGCGACGGGAGGGCGGAAGAGCAGTACTTC
TRBV11-3	-	TRBJ2-1	-	CASSLHSDSYNEQFF	TGTGCCAGCAGCTTACATAGCGACTCCTACAATGAGCAGTTCTTC
TRBV19	-	TRBJ1-2	many	CASSAGTGGYGYTF	TGTGCCAGTAGTGCCGGGACCGGGGGCTATGGCTACACCTTC